These 8 T cell receptor beta chains were all obtained from the same sample, sequenced in a study of T-cell reconstitution after alpha-beta-depleted transplantation in children (dated by TCRdb to about 2016). Libraries were made using PCR. For sequencing, an Illumina HiSeq 2500 was employed. Molecular barcoding was employed in the preparation of TCR libraries, with unique molecular identifiers being used to normalize TCRbeta repertoire quantification. The public reads were reprocessed in TCRdb via fastp at Q25 and MiXCR, keeping in-frame beta chains. Each entry is one CDR3 protein sequence, shown with its most common DNA and genes. The sample includes 450,000 to 600,000 distinct CDR3 sequences, with approximately 32% observed a single time. The ten largest clones represent under 3% of the sample. The starting material was PBMCs from the stem cell graft donor, obtained from the stem cell graft. Receptors originate from a human donor who donated a stem cell graft to a child with aplastic anemia.

The chain employs TRBV13 and TRBJ2-1; 9 bases line up with TRBD1. Trimming at V came to 1 base and at J to 7 bases, leaving 11 bases not matched to a gene. Germline lookup yields CDR1 PRHDT and CDR2 FYEKMQ (reference sequence). There are 17 residues in the CDR3. The CDR3 nucleotides are TGTGCCAGCAGCTTAGATGGGGACAGGGCCCTATTAAATGAGCAGTTCTTC. Its translation is CASSLDGDRALLNEQFF.

This clonotype was seen only a few times. The CDR3 nucleotides read TGTGCCAGCAGTATAGGGGAGTTCACTGAAGCTTTCTTT. It is translated as CASSIGEFTEAFF. The chain couples TRBV6-1 to TRBJ1-1; a weak D match, TRBD1 (5 bases). Trimming removed 5 bases at V and 4 bases at J, with 11 bases between. Germline values: CDR1 MNHNS, CDR2 SASEGT. This CDR3 contains 13 residues.

A few counts support this clonotype. The chain recombines TRBV6-2 or TRBV6-3 with TRBJ2-7; 14 bases are shared with TRBD2. This CDR3 comprises 18 residues. Per germline, CDR1 MNHEY and CDR2 SVGEGT. J lost 1 base, V lost 9 bases, and 14 bases had no gene match. The CDR3 region is CASCPGTSGRVGSYEQYV. In nucleotides, the CDR3 is TGTGCCAGTTGTCCCGGGACTAGCGGGAGAGTGGGGTCCTACGAGCAGTACGTC.

The V and J genes are TRBV18 and TRBJ2-7; D is perhaps TRBD2 (5 bases). V was pared by 2 bases and J by 4 bases, with 15 bases between. CDR3 length equals 15 residues. Germline V gene data show CDR1 as KGHSH and CDR2 as LQKENI. As DNA, the CDR3 is TGTGCCAGCTCACCAGTACTTGGTACGGGGTACGAGCAGTACTTC. This sequence encodes CASSPVLGTGYEQYF.

The rearrangement uses TRBV30 and TRBJ2-3; 10 bases are shared with TRBD1. J gave up 6 bases and V 3 bases, and 6 bases lay outside the gene matches. There are 14 residues in the CDR3. Germline CDR1 is GTSNPN and CDR2 is SVGIG (reference sequence). CDR3 residues: CAWRTGGAVDTQYF. The CDR3 DNA sequence: TGTGCCTGGAGGACAGGGGGCGCGGTGGATACGCAGTATTTT.

V is TRBV7-8 and J is TRBJ2-1, with D hard to call. The CDR3 is 13 amino acids. Trimming took 4 bases from V and 9 from J, leaving 13 bases between them. Germline V gene lookup returns CDR1 SGHVS and CDR2 FQNEAQ. CDR3 region: CASSSRSGGEQFF. The CDR3 coding sequence is TGTGCCAGCAGCTCCCGGTCGGGCGGTGAGCAGTTCTTC.

The chain combines TRBV2 with TRBJ2-1, with 8 bases that match TRBD2. This CDR3 comprises 14 residues. V dropped 8 bases and J dropped 1; count of bases not matched to a gene: 4. Looked up from germline, CDR1 is SNHLY and CDR2 is FYNNEI. The CDR3 reads CASVSGSSYNEQFF. CDR3 bases: TGTGCCAGCGTAAGCGGGAGTTCCTACAATGAGCAGTTCTTC.

This clonotype was seen more than once but under ten times. The chain uses TRBV5-1 and TRBJ2-1, with a possible D match to TRBD2 (5 bases). Germline assignment: CDR1 SGHRS and CDR2 YFSETQ. The germline V and J ends were trimmed by 4 bases and 8 bases, with 16 bases remaining between them. CDR3 length: 14 amino acids. CDR3 bases: TGCGCCAGCAGCGGCCAAGGGAGTTTGGATGAGCAGTTCTTC. As protein: CASSGQGSLDEQFF.